The 12 T cell receptor beta chains below were found in one sample sequenced in a study of blood T cell repertoires in COVID-19. TCRdb keeps only in-frame clones here, not all; method: immunoSEQ multiplex PCR. The data contain roughly 170,000 clones, about 74% of them singletons. Source material: peripheral blood. The receptors originated from a woman aged 80 or older with acute or convalescent COVID-19.

The V gene is TRBV25-1, the J gene TRBJ1-1; D perhaps matches TRBD1 (5 bases). This CDR3 contains 15 residues. Trimming pared 3 bases from V and 4 bases from J, leaving 15 bases between. Germline CDR1 MGHDK, CDR2 SYGVNS. CDR3 DNA: TGTGCCAGCAGTGACCTCGGGAGGGGTGGCACTGAAGCTTTCTTT. This codes for CASSDLGRGGTEAFF.

This chain links TRBV5-1 with TRBJ1-3; D gene unclear. The CDR3 loop spans 12 amino acids. The germline V and J ends were trimmed by 4 bases and 9 bases, with 11 bases remaining between them. From germline, CDR1 is SGHRS and CDR2 YFSETQ. CDR3 DNA: TGCGCCAGCAGCGGCGGGCCCTCCACCATATATTTT. Amino acids: CASSGGPSTIYF.

This clone was seen a handful of times. The V call is TRBV5-1, the J call TRBJ1-5; TRBD1 matches 8 bases. V was clipped by 4 bases and J by 7 bases; unmatched bases: 7. Per germline, CDR1 SGHRS and CDR2 YFSETQ. The CDR3 is 14 amino acids. DNA for the CDR3: TGCGCCAGCAGCCCCGGGACAGGTGAACAGCCCCAGCATTTT. It encodes CASSPGTGEQPQHF.

The table lists this clone with a count of one. The chain joins TRBV7-2 to TRBJ2-2; 7 bases are shared with TRBD1. In germline, CDR1 is SGHTA, CDR2 FQGNSA. The junction had 9 bases not matched to a gene; V was cut back by 5 bases and J by 6 bases. The CDR3 is made up of 15 amino acids. Here the CDR3 DNA reads TGTGCCAGCAGCCCCCAGGGGGAAGGGGCCGGGGAGCTGTTTTTT. Translating it yields CASSPQGEGAGELFF.

The V gene is TRBV28, the J gene TRBJ2-3, with 7 bases identical to TRBD2. Germline loops: CDR1 MDHEN, CDR2 SYDVKM. This CDR3 is built from 15 residues. Losses at the gene ends were 5 bases for V and 0 bases for J; bases not matched to a gene: 5. The CDR3 coding sequence is TGTGCCAGCAGTGGGGGAGGGATAAGCACAGATACGCAGTATTTT. Amino acids: CASSGGGISTDTQYF.

This clone was detected only a few times. The chain has TRBV4-3 and TRBJ2-7; 10 bases map to TRBD2. CDR3 length: 16 amino acids. Germline trimming cut 1 base from V and 2 bases from J; bases unmatched to any gene: 5. Germline values: CDR1 LGHNA, CDR2 YSLEER. CDR3 in amino acids: CASSQGRLAGTYEQYF. CDR3 nucleotide sequence: TGCGCCAGCAGCCAAGGAAGACTAGCGGGCACCTACGAGCAGTACTTC.

This clone was found a few times. The genes are TRBV6-5 and TRBJ2-2, with D perhaps TRBD2 (5 bases). Germline assignment: CDR1 MNHEY and CDR2 SVGAGI. Trimming removed 2 bases from V and 3 bases from J, with 10 bases in between. The CDR3 runs 15 residues. Here the CDR3 reads CASSYRGLDTGELFF. CDR3 DNA sequence: TGTGCCAGCAGTTACCGCGGGTTGGACACCGGGGAGCTGTTTTTT.

The chain has TRBV11-2 and TRBJ2-2; no definite D call. The germline V and J ends were trimmed by 3 bases and 13 bases, with 12 bases remaining between them. Germline-derived CDR1 and CDR2 are SGHAT and FQNNGV. This CDR3 spans 12 amino acids. The CDR3 nucleotides read TGTGCCAGCAGCTTCTTTCCTCCCGGGCTGTTTTTT. Translating it yields CASSFFPPGLFF.

This chain links TRBV5-1 with TRBJ2-1; 9 bases are shared with TRBD1. V dropped 5 bases and J dropped 8; count of bases not matched to a gene: 11. Germline CDR1 reads SGHRS; CDR2 reads YFSETQ. This CDR3 is built from 15 residues. The CDR3 nucleotides are TGCGCCAGCAGACCCGGGACAGGGTATTTCGATGAGCAGTTCTTC. Protein sequence: CASRPGTGYFDEQFF.

The CDR3 reads CASSAARGLYEKLFF. The CDR3, as DNA: TGTGCCAGCAGCGCTGCTAGGGGATTGTATGAAAAACTGTTTTTT. The chain recombines TRBV9 with TRBJ1-4, with D possibly TRBD1 on 5 matching bases. Germline V CDR1 and CDR2: SGDLS, YYNGEE. Trimming cost V 3 bases and J 6 bases, with 15 bases left between them. The CDR3 length is 15 residues.

The chain joins TRBV7-6 to TRBJ2-5, with D perhaps matching TRBD1 (5 bases). V dropped 7 bases and J dropped 4 bases, with 13 bases sitting between them. This CDR3 is built from 13 residues. Germline V gives CDR1 SGHVS, CDR2 FNYEAQ. The CDR3 coding sequence is TGTGCCAGCAACAATGGACATTTAGAGACCCAGTACTTC. It translates to CASNNGHLETQYF.

The chain has TRBV6-5 and TRBJ1-5; D is unclear. Germline V CDR1 and CDR2: MNHEY, SVGAGI. With 8 bases removed from V and 3 bases from J, the gap between germline ends came to 11 bases. The CDR3 is made up of 13 amino acids. The DNA for the CDR3 is TGTGCCAGCTCCAGTCGGGACAATCAGCCCCAGCATTTT. Translation gives CASSSRDNQPQHF.